The 10 T cell receptor beta chains below all came from one sample that was sequenced in a study of T cells in Graves' hyperthyroidism and ophthalmopathy. RNA transcripts provided the source from which TCR beta CDR3 regions were amplified. With the HTBI primer set, the TCR CDR3 went through a first round of RT-PCR. One entry per CDR3 protein, called by TCRdb with MiXCR from the multiplex PCR reads. This table has about 350,000 distinct CDR3 sequences, roughly 20% appearing once. The sequencing input was blood. Source of these receptors: a woman aged 40-49 years with Graves' ophthalmopathy.

This clonotype has a handful of counts. The chain joins TRBV6-5 to TRBJ2-5; TRBD2 matches at 7 bases. After removal of 0 bases from V and 5 bases from J, the junction contained 9 bases not matched to a gene. Germline loops: CDR1 MNHEY, CDR2 SVGAGI. CDR3 length: 16 residues. For the CDR3, the DNA is TGTGCCAGCAGTTACTCGAGTGGGTGGGGGGGGGAGACCCAGTACTTC. This sequence encodes CASSYSSGWGGETQYF.

There are many counts of this clonotype. CDR3 sequence: CASSLGNRADEQYF. The CDR3 coding sequence is TGTGCCAGCAGCTTAGGGAACAGGGCCGACGAGCAGTACTTC. V gene TRBV7-2 combines with J gene TRBJ2-7; possibly TRBD1 for D (6 bases). Germline V gives CDR1 SGHTA, CDR2 FQGNSA. Trimming pared 1 base from V and 5 bases from J, leaving 12 bases between. This CDR3 comprises 14 residues.

This clonotype was observed a few times. The rearrangement uses TRBV18 and TRBJ2-7; a possible D gene is TRBD1 (6 bases). Germline assignment: CDR1 KGHSH and CDR2 LQKENI. Trimming took off 1 base at V and 3 bases at J, with 25 bases between the two ends. The CDR3 consists of 19 residues. Here the CDR3 reads CASSPHPPNPTGTGYEQYF. DNA of the CDR3: TGTGCCAGCTCACCACACCCCCCAAACCCCACAGGGACGGGCTACGAGCAGTACTTC. Complete variable domain (other parts from reference TRBV18 and TRBJ2-7): NAGVMQNPRHLVRRRGQEARLRCSPMKGHSHVYWYRQLPEEGLKFMVYLQKENIIDESGMPKERFSAEFPKEGPSILRIQQVVRGDSAAYFCASSPHPPNPTGTGYEQYFGPGTRLTVT.

This clonotype has at least ten counts. The CDR3 DNA is TGTGCCTGGAGTATAAGGGGACTTATCCTGAACACTGAAGCTTTCTTT. This sequence encodes CAWSIRGLILNTEAFF. The chain employs TRBV30 and TRBJ1-1, with D possibly matching TRBD1 (5 bases). Trimming cost V 2 bases and J 0 bases, with 16 bases left between them. Germline CDR1 and CDR2: GTSNPN and SVGIG (reference sequence). The CDR3 consists of 16 residues.

The chain links TRBV2 to TRBJ2-5; D remains ambiguous. Trimming stripped 11 bases from V and 4 bases from J, with 17 bases between. Per the germline V gene, CDR1 is SNHLY and CDR2 is FYNNEI. CDR3 size: 13 residues. Here the CDR3 reads CAWSSELIETQYF. CDR3 nucleotide sequence: TGTGCCTGGAGTAGTGAACTGATAGAGACCCAGTACTTC. Complete variable domain (other parts from reference TRBV2 and TRBJ2-5): EPEVTQTPSHQVTQMGQEVILRCVPISNHLYFYWYRQILGQKVEFLVSFYNNEISEKSEIFDDQFSVERPDGSNFTLKIRSTKLEDSAMYFCAWSSELIETQYFGPGTRLLVL.

This clonotype occurred many times. V gene TRBV20-1 combines with J gene TRBJ2-2, with TRBD2 matching over 9 bases. The CDR3 totals 16 residues. Germline trimming cut 5 bases from V and 2 bases from J; bases unmatched to any gene: 9. From germline, CDR1 is DFQATT and CDR2 SNEGSKA (reference sequence). The CDR3 sequence: CSAQATSGFNTGELFF. CDR3 bases: TGCAGTGCTCAGGCGACTAGCGGATTCAACACCGGGGAGCTGTTTTTT.

There are many counts of this clonotype. This chain joins TRBV7-2 and TRBJ2-7, with 7 positions matching TRBD1. The germline V gene encodes CDR1 SGHTA and CDR2 FQGNSA. V shed 2 bases, J shed 3 bases, and the junction held 4 bases outside the gene matches. This CDR3 is built from 14 residues. The CDR3 sequence is CASSLQGENYEQYF. In DNA form, the CDR3 reads TGTGCCAGCAGCTTACAGGGGGAGAACTACGAGCAGTACTTC.

At least ten counts were recorded for this clonotype. V gene TRBV12-5 combines with J gene TRBJ1-2; no firm D call. This CDR3 comprises 14 residues. Trimming took 5 bases from V and 5 from J, leaving 15 bases between them. CDR1 is LGHNT, CDR2 FRNRAP, per germline. The CDR3 region is CASGIPGPQYGYTF. In DNA, the CDR3 is TGTGCTAGTGGTATACCCGGGCCTCAATATGGCTACACCTTC.

This clonotype was observed at least ten times. The J gene is TRBJ1-2, the V gene TRBV6-2 or TRBV6-3; possibly TRBD1 for D (5 bases). This CDR3 region has 14 residues. With 2 bases removed from V and 4 bases from J, the gap between germline ends came to 11 bases. Looked up from germline, CDR1 is MNHEY and CDR2 is SVGEGT. CDR3 sequence: CASSYRGVGYGYTF. In DNA form, the CDR3 reads TGTGCCAGCAGTTACCGAGGGGTCGGCTATGGCTACACCTTC.

This clonotype occurred many times. The chain joins TRBV6-2 or TRBV6-3 to TRBJ2-7; D remains unclear. Looked up from germline, CDR1 is MNHEY and CDR2 is SVGEGT. The CDR3 covers 11 residues. V dropped 0 bases and J dropped 9 bases, with 6 bases sitting between them. This CDR3 reads CASSYSARQYF. CDR3 DNA: TGTGCCAGCAGTTACTCGGCTCGGCAGTACTTC.